This TCR beta chain appears in the sequencing data of a study of blood T cells in healthy people across ages. Total RNA was isolated from each sample in quantities of at least 5 micrograms. The use of a sample-barcoded 5' primer and a J-beta primer mix characterized a second PCR of about 7 to 12 cycles. Each of the cDNA molecules was tagged by a template-switch adaptor with 12 random nucleotides. Per-sample output comprised a minimum of 2.5 million paired-end reads containing CDR3. TCRdb re-called the 5' RACE reads through MiXCR, storing one row per CDR3 protein. The table lists about 1.7 million distinct CDR3 sequences, approximately 28% of them singletons. Study-wide points: Compared with aged donors, long-lived donors showed fewer expanded clones, suggesting selection.

CDR1 is ENHRY, CDR2 SYGVKD, per germline. Deletions cut 10 bases from V and 5 bases from J, with 18 bases between. This CDR3 region has 15 residues. This clonotype was observed a few times. Its antigen is currently unknown. The chain is built from TRBV10-3 and TRBJ1-6; D gene unclear. The sequenced material came from blood. This TCR was sampled from a woman aged 25 to 39 in good health. DNA of the CDR3: TGTGCCACTTTTTCCGGGCCTCAGGATAATTCACCCCTCCACTTT. Its protein is CATFSGPQDNSPLHF.